Following are 4 T cell receptor beta chains from one sample sequenced in a study of shared clonotypes between healthy human individuals. Data came from immunoSEQ multiplex PCR; TCRdb stores just in-frame clones and leaves some out. The data hold under 2,500,000 clones, with around 95% observed a single time. Material: naive CD4+ T cells sorted from blood. Subset of the sample: CD45RA+ positively selected. These receptors came from a man aged 18 to 29 in good health.

The chain combines TRBV18 with TRBJ1-2; unclear D gene. V gave up 3 bases and J gave up 4 bases, with 9 bases separating them. The CDR3 totals 13 residues. Per the germline V gene, CDR1 is KGHSH and CDR2 is LQKENI. The CDR3 region is CASSPIPGYGYTF. Here the CDR3 DNA reads TGTGCCAGCTCACCCATTCCGGGCTATGGCTACACCTTC.

This clone came up once. The CDR3 region has the DNA TGCGCCAGCACTCCCGCCCCAGGGCCAGGCTTCGCCTACGAGCAGTACTTC. This encodes CASTPAPGPGFAYEQYF. The J gene is TRBJ2-7, the V gene TRBV5-1; the D gene is possibly TRBD1 (5 bases). V gave up 6 bases and J gave up 2 bases, with 24 bases separating them. The CDR3 has 17 amino acids. Germline values: CDR1 SGHRS, CDR2 YFSETQ.

J is TRBJ2-1 and V is TRBV5-4, with D perhaps matching TRBD2 (6 bases). This CDR3 comprises 15 residues. V was pared by 3 bases and J by 2 bases, with 12 bases between. Germline CDR1 is SGHNT and CDR2 is YYREEE (reference sequence). The CDR3 loop reads CASSSAGLAYNEQFF. The CDR3 nucleotides are TGTGCCAGCAGCTCAGCGGGTTTGGCCTACAATGAGCAGTTCTTC.

The J gene is TRBJ2-7, the V gene TRBV6-5, with 9 bases lining up with TRBD1. V trimming: 4 bases; J trimming: 4 bases; junction bases outside the gene matches: 5. Per the germline V gene, CDR1 is MNHEY and CDR2 is SVGAGI. The length of the CDR3 is 14 residues. DNA of the CDR3: TGTGCCAGCAGTTCCCGGGACAGGGTTTACGAGCAGTACTTC. This encodes CASSSRDRVYEQYF.